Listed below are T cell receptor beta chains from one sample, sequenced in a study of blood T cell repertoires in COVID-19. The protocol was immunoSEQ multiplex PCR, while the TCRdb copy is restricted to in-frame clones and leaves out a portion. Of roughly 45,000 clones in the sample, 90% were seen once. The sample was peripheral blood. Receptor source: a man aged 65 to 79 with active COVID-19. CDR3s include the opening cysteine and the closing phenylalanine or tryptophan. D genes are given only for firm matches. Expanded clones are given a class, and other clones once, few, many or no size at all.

CDR3 protein: CASAKLAGGNTEAFF
CDR3 DNA: TGTGCTAGTGCCAAACTCGCAGGGGGGAACACTGAAGCTTTCTTT
D gene: TRBD1
V gene: TRBV12-5
clone size: -
J gene: TRBJ1-1

CDR3 protein: CASSLERGTEAFF
CDR3 DNA: TGTGCCAGCAGCTTAGAACGGGGCACTGAAGCTTTCTTT
D gene: -
V gene: TRBV7-8
clone size: -
J gene: TRBJ1-1

CDR3 protein: CASSSKGVRNTGELFF
CDR3 DNA: TGTGCCAGCAGCTCAAAGGGGGTACGGAACACCGGGGAGCTGTTTTTT
D gene: -
V gene: TRBV11-3
clone size: -
J gene: TRBJ2-2

CDR3 protein: CASGGVGPINEQFF
CDR3 DNA: TGTGCCAGCGGGGGGGTCGGGCCCATCAATGAGCAGTTCTTC
D gene: TRBD2
V gene: TRBV7-2
clone size: -
J gene: TRBJ2-1

CDR3 protein: CASSQNRGYYEQYF
CDR3 DNA: TGCGCCAGCAGCCAAAACCGGGGTTACTACGAGCAGTACTTC
D gene: -
V gene: TRBV4-3
clone size: -
J gene: TRBJ2-7

CDR3 protein: CASSPLWGEEATDTQYF
CDR3 DNA: TGTGCCAGCAGTCCACTTTGGGGGGAGGAGGCCACAGATACGCAGTATTTT
D gene: -
V gene: TRBV7-9
clone size: once
J gene: TRBJ2-3

CDR3 protein: CASSWGIAGGDNEQFF
CDR3 DNA: TGTGCCAGCAGCTGGGGGATAGCGGGAGGAGACAATGAGCAGTTCTTC
D gene: TRBD2
V gene: TRBV5-4
clone size: -
J gene: TRBJ2-1

CDR3 protein: CASRKETGIYNEQFF
CDR3 DNA: TGCGCCAGCAGGAAAGAAACAGGGATATACAATGAGCAGTTCTTC
D gene: -
V gene: TRBV5-1
clone size: -
J gene: TRBJ2-1

CDR3 protein: CASSEGLAQFF
CDR3 DNA: TGTGCCAGCAGTGAAGGGCTGGCGCAGTTCTTC
D gene: -
V gene: TRBV2
clone size: -
J gene: TRBJ2-1

CDR3 protein: CASSVSGGSYNEQFF
CDR3 DNA: TGTGCCAGCAGCGTTAGCGGGGGGTCCTACAATGAGCAGTTCTTC
D gene: TRBD2
V gene: TRBV9
clone size: few
J gene: TRBJ2-1

CDR3 protein: CASSLRITGFTNNEQFF
CDR3 DNA: TGTGCCAGCAGTTTACGTATTACAGGTTTCACCAACAATGAGCAGTTCTTC
D gene: -
V gene: TRBV27
clone size: -
J gene: TRBJ2-1

CDR3 protein: CASSWSRDRVLETQYF
CDR3 DNA: TGTGCCAGCAGCTGGTCCCGGGACAGGGTTCTAGAGACCCAGTACTTC
D gene: TRBD1
V gene: TRBV7-9
clone size: -
J gene: TRBJ2-5

CDR3 protein: CASSPGAGGGTDTQYF
CDR3 DNA: TGTGCCAGCAGTCCCGGTGCGGGAGGAGGCACAGATACGCAGTATTTT
D gene: TRBD2
V gene: TRBV27
clone size: -
J gene: TRBJ2-3

CDR3 protein: CASSWTSGAPGELFF
CDR3 DNA: TGTGCCAGCAGCTGGACTAGCGGGGCCCCCGGGGAGCTGTTTTTT
D gene: TRBD2
V gene: TRBV11-2
clone size: -
J gene: TRBJ2-2